The table lists the clone carrying this T cell receptor (beta chain) with a few counts. Trimming cost V 2 bases and J 4 bases; bases outside gene matches: 7. The CDR3 has 17 amino acids. In germline, CDR1 is SGHTA, CDR2 FQGNSA. Authors' processing steps: The assay estimated nucleated cells by amplifying reference gene primers. Assay: immunoSEQ multiplex PCR; the TCRdb copy retains only in-frame clones and omits some. Clone size and the V and J calls come from that table; the DNA yielded D and trimming. The data hold around 6,400 clones, with around 84% observed a single time. This entry is derived from a study of blood T cell repertoires in COVID-19. Turning to the study itself: From T cells, B-cell-depleted T cells, or PBMCs came the material, which was cDNA or gDNA.

The TCR originated in a human donor with active COVID-19. The donor label of this sample is uncertain. The sample comprised peripheral blood. The chain combines TRBV7-2 with TRBJ2-1; 11 bases map to TRBD2. The DNA of the CDR3 is TGTGCCAGCAGCTTAACTACTAGCGGGAGCGTTTACAATGAGCAGTTCTTC. Translation gives CASSLTTSGSVYNEQFF. The entire variable domain, with the rest obtained from reference TRBV7-2 and TRBJ2-1, is as follows: GAGVSQSPSNKVTEKGKDVELRCDPISGHTALYWYRQSLGQGLEFLIYFQGNSAPDKSGLPSDRFSAERTGGSVSTLTIQRTQQEDSAVYLCASSLTTSGSVYNEQFFGPGTRLTVL.